The clone carrying this TCR beta chain was seen ten or more times. Its antigen is currently unknown. This sample stems from a study of metastatic and nonmetastatic thyroid tumors. As for the study in general: Repertoires from malignant and benign thyroid patients were compared across blood and tumor or nodule tissue.

In the original workflow: Clinicopathological groups of papillary thyroid cancer showed CDR3 differences that were used to build a distant-metastasis classifier. TCRdb reassembled clones from the PCR reads with MiXCR. The V and J calls come from TCRdb's annotation, not from the publication. The table shows approximately 69,000 clones, with 12% to 15% occurring only once. Thyroid surgery was preceded by no treatment in any patient. This CDR3 spans 13 amino acids. CDR1 is MDHEN, CDR2 SYDVKM, per germline. Trimming took 8 bases from V and 1 from J; bases not matched to a gene: 0. Study observations and caveats: It was reported that TCR beta diversity was significantly higher in malignant thyroid tumors than benign nodules, in blood and tumor.

Material: blood. The chain couples TRBV28 to TRBJ2-2; 8 bases match TRBD1. This clonotype was obtained from a male donor with papillary thyroid cancer or a benign thyroid nodule (not recorded which). Some clones in this sample may be carry-over from other donors' samples. CDR3 loop: CASGTGNTGELFF. The CDR3, as DNA: TGTGCCAGCGGGACAGGGAACACCGGGGAGCTGTTTTTT.